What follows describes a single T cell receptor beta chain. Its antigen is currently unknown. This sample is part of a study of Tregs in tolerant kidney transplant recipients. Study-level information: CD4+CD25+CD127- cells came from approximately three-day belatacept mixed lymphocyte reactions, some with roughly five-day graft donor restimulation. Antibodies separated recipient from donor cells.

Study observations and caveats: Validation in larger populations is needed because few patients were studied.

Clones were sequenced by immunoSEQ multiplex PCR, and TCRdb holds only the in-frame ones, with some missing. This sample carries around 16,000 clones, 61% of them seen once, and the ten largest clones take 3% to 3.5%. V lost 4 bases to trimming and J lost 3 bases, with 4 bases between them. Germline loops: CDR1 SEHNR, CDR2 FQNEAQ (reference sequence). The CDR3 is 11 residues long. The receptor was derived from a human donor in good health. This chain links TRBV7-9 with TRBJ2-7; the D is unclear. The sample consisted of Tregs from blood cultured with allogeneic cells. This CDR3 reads CASSSHYEQYF. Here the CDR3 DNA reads TGTGCCAGCAGCTCACACTACGAGCAGTACTTC. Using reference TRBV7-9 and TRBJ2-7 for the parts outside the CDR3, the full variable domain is DTGVSQNPRHKITKRGQNVTFRCDPISEHNRLYWYRQTLGQGPEFLTYFQNEAQLEKSRLLSDRFSAERPKGSFSTLEIQRTEQGDSAMYLCASSSHYEQYFGPGTRLTVT.